This passage covers 27 T cell receptor beta chains from one sample sequenced in a study of TIL therapy for anti-PD-1-resistant metastatic lung cancer. This was the immunoSEQ v3 assay. Sequencing was performed with immunoSEQ multiplex PCR; in TCRdb, only in-frame clones are kept and a portion is missing. The data contain 35,000 to 55,000 clones, roughly 85% of them singletons. This sample's time point: pre-treatment sample, taken before nivolumab and TIL therapy. Sequenced material: blood, taken at baseline. The receptors here all came from a man in his sixties or seventies with non-small cell lung cancer.

This clone was found once. V and J are TRBV29-1 and TRBJ2-7; 11 bases are shared with TRBD1. The germline CDR1 and CDR2 sequences are SQVTM and ANQGSEA. This CDR3 has 14 amino acids. V trimming: 2 bases; J trimming: 4 bases; junction bases outside the gene matches: 4. CDR3 sequence reads: CSVESGQGEYEQYF. The CDR3 DNA sequence: TGCAGCGTTGAATCGGGACAGGGGGAGTACGAGCAGTACTTC.

This clone has at least ten counts. The chain joins TRBV29-1 to TRBJ1-5; TRBD1 matches 7 bases. Looked up from germline, CDR1 is SQVTM and CDR2 is ANQGSEA. The V and J ends lost 6 bases and 4 bases, in that order; junction bases with no gene match: 3. This CDR3 spans 12 amino acids. The CDR3 DNA is TGCAGCGTAGGGACAGCTAATCAGCCCCAGCATTTT. It specifies CSVGTANQPQHF.

The chain uses TRBV20-1 and TRBJ2-5; 8 bases line up with TRBD1. Germline CDR1 reads DFQATT; CDR2 reads SNEGSKA (reference sequence). The CDR3 is 11 residues long. The DNA of the CDR3 is TGCCGGACAGGGTCCCAAGAGACCCAGTACTTC. The encoded protein is CRTGSQETQYF.

The table lists this clone with a count of one. This chain links TRBV6-5 with TRBJ1-5, with D tentatively TRBD1 (5 bases). Looked up from germline, CDR1 is MNHEY and CDR2 is SVGAGI. Trimming stripped 2 bases from V and 7 bases from J, with 9 bases between. This CDR3 region has 13 residues. CDR3 loop: CASSYAGGQPQHF. In DNA, the CDR3 is TGTGCCAGCAGTTACGCGGGGGGACAGCCCCAGCATTTT.

The CDR3 DNA reads as TGCAGCGTTAAAATTCCGGGACAGGGAGGCTACGAGCAGTACTTC. This codes for CSVKIPGQGGYEQYF. The rearrangement links TRBV29-1 to TRBJ2-7, with TRBD1 identical over 9 bases. Germline CDR1 and CDR2: SQVTM and ANQGSEA. This CDR3 is built from 15 residues. The junction had 11 bases not matched to a gene; V was cut back by 5 bases and J by 3 bases.

This clone occurred a few times. V usage is TRBV4-2 and J usage is TRBJ1-5; possible D gene TRBD1, 6 bases. V lost 0 bases and J 1 base, leaving 7 bases between the germline ends. The CDR3 totals 15 residues. CDR1 and CDR2 (germline): LGHNA, YNFKEQ. This CDR3 reads CASSQDTGSNQPQHF. The CDR3 coding sequence is TGTGCCAGCAGCCAAGATACAGGGAGCAATCAGCCCCAGCATTTT.

In this sample, this clone turned up a few times. The J gene is TRBJ1-1, the V gene TRBV6-5; D is ambiguous. The CDR3 sequence is 13 residues long. CDR1 MNHEY and CDR2 SVGAGI come from the germline V gene. V was clipped by 4 bases and J by 1 base, with 7 bases between them. CDR3 protein: CASSFRANTEAFF. The CDR3 coding sequence is TGTGCCAGCAGTTTCCGGGCGAACACTGAAGCTTTCTTT.

The rearrangement joins TRBV2 to TRBJ2-1; 7 nucleotides align to TRBD2. The CDR3 consists of 14 residues. V was clipped by 8 bases and J by 4 bases; unmatched bases: 8. The V gene's germline CDR1 is SNHLY and CDR2 FYNNEI. Here the CDR3 reads CASGSGEGYNEQFF. In DNA, the CDR3 is TGTGCCAGCGGATCGGGGGAGGGATACAATGAGCAGTTCTTC.

The chain joins TRBV28 to TRBJ2-7, with TRBD2 identical over 12 bases. The CDR3 has 15 amino acids. J was trimmed by 4 bases and V by 5 bases; bases with no gene match: 6. Germline V CDR1 and CDR2: MDHEN, SYDVKM. The CDR3 nucleotides are TGTGCCAGCAGTCAAACCGGGACTAGCGGGTACGAGCAGTACTTC. Translated, it gives CASSQTGTSGYEQYF.

Written as DNA, the CDR3 is TGTGCCAGCAGTGCCGGGACAGGGGGGATCAATGAGCAGTTCTTC. This gives the protein CASSAGTGGINEQFF. The chain has TRBV27 and TRBJ2-1; the match to TRBD1 covers 11 bases. The V and J ends lost 5 bases and 6 bases, in that order; junction bases with no gene match: 6. The V gene's germline CDR1 is MNHEY and CDR2 SMNVEV (reference sequence). The CDR3 loop spans 15 amino acids.

This clone has a count of ten or more. The V call is TRBV28, the J call TRBJ2-7; D is possibly TRBD2 (6 bases). This CDR3 contains 13 residues. Germline V gene data show CDR1 as MDHEN and CDR2 as SYDVKM. The V end lost 8 bases, the J end lost 6 bases, and 17 bases lay between the germline ends. The CDR3 reads CASERGLSGEQYF. The CDR3 DNA reads TGTGCCAGCGAGAGGGGACTTTCGGGCGAGCAGTACTTC.

The chain combines TRBV14 with TRBJ2-3, with D perhaps TRBD1 (6 bases). CDR1 SGHDN and CDR2 FVKESK come from the germline V gene. V lost 6 bases to trimming and J lost 4 bases, with 17 bases between them. The CDR3 is made up of 15 amino acids. DNA of the CDR3: TGTGCCAGCAGTCTACAGGGTCTTGGAGCAGATACGCAGTATTTT. It yields the protein CASSLQGLGADTQYF. Looking up the rest from reference TRBV14 and TRBJ2-3 gives the full variable domain: EAGVTQFPSHSVIEKGQTVTLRCDPISGHDNLYWYRRVMGKEIKFLLHFVKESKQDESGMPNNRFLAERTGGTYSTLKVQPAELEDSGVYFCASSLQGLGADTQYFGPGTRLTVL.

The rearrangement uses TRBV28 and TRBJ2-3, with 14 positions matching TRBD2. CDR3 length: 18 residues. The germline V gene has CDR1 MDHEN and CDR2 SYDVKM. The junction had 10 bases not matched to a gene; V was cut back by 3 bases and J by 5 bases. As DNA, the CDR3 is TGTGCCAGCAGTTTTAAAAAGACTAGCGGGAGGGCCAAAGATACGCAGTATTTT. Its translation: CASSFKKTSGRAKDTQYF.

A remark on this clone: The sample carries other DNA sequences with the same CDR3. V usage is TRBV11-2 and J usage is TRBJ2-3, with D unclear. Germline loops: CDR1 SGHAT, CDR2 FQNNGV. The CDR3 runs 15 residues. Trimming took 0 bases from V and 3 from J, leaving 10 bases between them. CDR3 protein: CASSLDRAGTDTQYF. CDR3 bases: TGTGCCAGCAGCTTAGATCGGGCCGGAACAGATACGCAGTATTTT. The full variable domain, with the rest looked up from reference TRBV11-2 and TRBJ2-3, is EAGVAQSPRYKIIEKRQSVAFWCNPISGHATLYWYQQILGQGPKLLIQFQNNGVVDDSQLPKDRFSAERLKGVDSTLKIQPAKLEDSAVYLCASSLDRAGTDTQYFGPGTRLTVL.

The CDR3 DNA is TGTGCCAGCAAAGGGACAGGGATACAGCCCCAGCATTTT. The encoded protein is CASKGTGIQPQHF. The chain uses TRBV2 and TRBJ1-5; 9 bases match TRBD1. The trim removed 7 bases at V and 7 bases at J, leaving 5 bases unmatched. Germline CDR1 and CDR2: SNHLY and FYNNEI. CDR3 length: 13 residues.

This clone was counted a single time. CDR3 protein: CASSYGGGTKNIQYF. For the CDR3, the DNA is TGTGCCAGCAGTTACGGTGGAGGAACCAAAAACATTCAGTACTTC. The chain combines TRBV6-5 with TRBJ2-4; TRBD2 might be the D (5 bases). The CDR3 has 15 amino acids. Germline-derived CDR1 and CDR2 are MNHEY and SVGAGI. V lost 2 bases and J 2 bases, leaving 10 bases between the germline ends.

The chain recombines TRBV18 with TRBJ2-7; 11 nucleotides match TRBD2. Trimming at V came to 10 bases and at J to 4 bases, leaving 6 bases not matched to a gene. CDR1 and CDR2 from the germline V gene are KGHSH and LQKENI. The CDR3 is made up of 13 amino acids. The CDR3 loop is CATTSGRQYEQYF. The CDR3 region has the DNA TGTGCCACCACTAGCGGGAGACAATACGAGCAGTACTTC.

The V and J genes are TRBV27 and TRBJ2-3, with D possibly TRBD1 on 5 matching bases. There are 15 residues in the CDR3. With 3 bases removed from V and 0 bases from J, the gap between germline ends came to 10 bases. Germline CDR1 reads MNHEY; CDR2 reads SMNVEV (reference sequence). As DNA, the CDR3 is TGTGCCAGCAGTTTGGGCAGGGCTAGCACAGATACGCAGTATTTT. Translation gives CASSLGRASTDTQYF.

The V and J genes are TRBV28 and TRBJ2-6; tentatively, D is TRBD1 or TRBD2 (7 bases each). This CDR3 spans 15 amino acids. V was pared by 5 bases and J by 2 bases, with 10 bases between. CDR1 is MDHEN and CDR2 is SYDVKM in the germline V gene. CDR3: CASSQGGAGANVLTF. DNA for the CDR3: TGTGCCAGCAGTCAGGGGGGGGCTGGGGCCAACGTCCTGACTTTC.

This chain connects TRBV19 to TRBJ1-1; 12 bases are shared with TRBD1. The trim removed 0 bases at V and 7 bases at J, leaving 9 bases unmatched. Germline V CDR1 and CDR2: LNHDA, SQIVND (reference sequence). The CDR3 is 17 amino acids. The CDR3 loop reads CASSIDRLGQGAFEAFF. The CDR3 DNA sequence: TGTGCCAGTAGTATAGATCGATTGGGACAGGGGGCGTTTGAAGCTTTCTTT.

This rearrangement joins TRBV25-1 to TRBJ2-6; maybe TRBD1 (6 bases). Looked up from germline, CDR1 is MGHDK and CDR2 is SYGVNS. The length of the CDR3 is 14 residues. Trimming left V 7 bases short and J 3 bases short, with 10 bases between. CDR3 protein: CASTNRDGANVLTF. The CDR3 DNA follows: TGTGCCAGCACTAACAGGGATGGGGCCAACGTCCTGACTTTC.

The V and J genes are TRBV9 and TRBJ2-1, with 11 bases identical to TRBD2. With 4 bases clipped from V and 4 bases from J, the junction kept 10 bases outside the gene matches. CDR1 and CDR2 (germline): SGDLS, YYNGEE. The CDR3 runs to 17 residues. CDR3 region: CASSPRQTSGIYNEQFF. The CDR3 nucleotides read TGTGCCAGCAGCCCCCGACAGACTAGCGGGATATACAATGAGCAGTTCTTC.

The chain carries TRBV30 and TRBJ1-2; 8 bases fit TRBD1. This CDR3 spans 17 amino acids. Germline V lookup: CDR1 GTSNPN, CDR2 SVGIG (reference sequence). The J segment lost 0 bases and the V segment lost 0 bases, leaving 9 bases of the junction unmatched. This CDR3 is CAWSVRTGNLPNYGYTF. The CDR3 DNA follows: TGTGCCTGGAGTGTTAGGACAGGGAACCTCCCTAACTATGGCTACACCTTC.

This clone showed up just a few times. J is TRBJ1-5 and V is TRBV7-2, with 7 bases that match TRBD1. The CDR3 has 15 residues. Trimming removed 6 bases from V and 4 bases from J; junction bases left unmatched: 9. Germline V gene data show CDR1 as SGHTA and CDR2 as FQGNSA. This chain's CDR3 is CASSLTTGSNQPQHF. The CDR3 DNA follows: TGTGCCAGCAGTCTTACGACAGGGTCAAATCAGCCCCAGCATTTT.

Here the CDR3 reads CASSLDTRTAGNQPQHF. The CDR3 DNA is TGTGCCAGCAGCTTAGATACAAGGACAGCGGGCAATCAGCCCCAGCATTTT. J is TRBJ1-5 and V is TRBV7-8; D is perhaps TRBD1 (6 bases). This CDR3 region has 17 residues. Trimming left V 1 base short and J 2 bases short, with 15 bases between. The germline gives CDR1 SGHVS, CDR2 FQNEAQ.

The chain links TRBV6-6 to TRBJ1-3, with TRBD1 matching over 9 bases. Germline loops: CDR1 MNHNY, CDR2 SVGAGI (reference sequence). This CDR3 has 14 residues. After removal of 6 bases from V and 2 bases from J, the junction contained 2 bases not matched to a gene. This chain's CDR3 is CASSRDRAGNTIYF. DNA of the CDR3: TGTGCCAGCAGCCGGGACAGGGCTGGAAACACCATATATTTT.

The V call is TRBV5-1, the J call TRBJ1-1, with 7 bases fitting TRBD1. V dropped 3 bases and J dropped 7; count of bases not matched to a gene: 6. The CDR3 runs to 13 residues. Germline loops: CDR1 SGHRS, CDR2 YFSETQ. The CDR3 reads CASSSGQAYEAFF. CDR3 nucleotide sequence: TGCGCCAGCAGCTCCGGACAGGCTTATGAAGCTTTCTTT.